Described below is a single T cell receptor (beta chain) sequence and its context. In the original processing: Reference gene primer amplification yielded estimated nucleated cell counts. Sequencing used immunoSEQ multiplex PCR; TCRdb keeps in-frame clones, though not all of them. V, J and clone size are those of that table, while D and trimming were read from the DNA. Seen here are about 250,000 clones, around four fifths observed once, and the top ten hold roughly 30%. This entry comes from a study of blood T cell repertoires in COVID-19. About the study: Samples representing acute and convalescent COVID-19 were sourced from the United States, Italy and Spain. Sources were T cells, B-cell-depleted T cells, or PBMCs; the material itself was cDNA or gDNA.

This TCR came from a man in his forties with acute or convalescent COVID-19. Material for sequencing was peripheral blood.

CDR3 protein: CASSTPNAYGYTF. CDR3 coding DNA: TGTGCCAGTAGTACCCCTAACGCGTATGGCTACACCTTC. The genes are TRBV19 and TRBJ1-2; D ambiguous. Looked up from germline, CDR1 is LNHDA and CDR2 is SQIVND (reference sequence). The CDR3 has 13 amino acids. Trimming took 4 bases from V and 5 from J, leaving 11 bases between them.